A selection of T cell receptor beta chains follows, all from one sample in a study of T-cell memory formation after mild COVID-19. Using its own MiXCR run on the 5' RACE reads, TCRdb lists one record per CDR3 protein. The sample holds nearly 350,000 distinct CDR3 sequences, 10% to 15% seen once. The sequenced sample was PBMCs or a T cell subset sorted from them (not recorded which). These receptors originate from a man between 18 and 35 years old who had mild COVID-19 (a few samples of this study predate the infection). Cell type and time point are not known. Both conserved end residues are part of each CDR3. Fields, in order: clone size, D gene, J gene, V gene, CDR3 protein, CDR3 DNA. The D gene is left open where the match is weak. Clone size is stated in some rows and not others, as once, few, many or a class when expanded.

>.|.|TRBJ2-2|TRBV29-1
CSVAGPAGELFF
TGCAGCGTTGCAGGGCCGGCCGGGGAGCTGTTTTTT
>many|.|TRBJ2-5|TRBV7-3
CASSLAEKETQYF
TGTGCCAGCAGCCTAGCAGAAAAAGAGACCCAGTACTTC
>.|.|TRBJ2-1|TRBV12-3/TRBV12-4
CASSFARAGYNEQFF
TGTGCCAGCAGTTTCGCCAGGGCAGGGTACAATGAGCAGTTCTTC
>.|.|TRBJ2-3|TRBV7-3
CASSLWPGTTDTQYF
TGTGCCAGCAGCTTATGGCCAGGGACCACAGATACGCAGTATTTT
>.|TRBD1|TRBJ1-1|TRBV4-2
CASSQEKGTGNTEAFF
TGTGCCAGCAGCCAAGAAAAGGGGACAGGGAACACTGAAGCTTTCTTT
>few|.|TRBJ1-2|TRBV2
CASQRVQGLGYTF
TGTGCCAGCCAAAGGGTCCAGGGATTGGGCTACACCTTC
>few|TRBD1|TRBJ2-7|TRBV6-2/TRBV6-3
CASSYPRTGPSYSYEQYF
TGTGCCAGCAGTTACCCGAGGACAGGGCCCTCCTACTCCTACGAGCAGTACTTC
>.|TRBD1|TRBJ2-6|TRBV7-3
CASSLSRTGAGANVLTF
TGTGCCAGCAGCTTATCGCGGACAGGGGCTGGGGCCAACGTCCTGACTTTC
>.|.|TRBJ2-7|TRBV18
CASSAGSIYEQYF
TGTGCCAGCTCAGCAGGGTCGATCTACGAGCAGTACTTC
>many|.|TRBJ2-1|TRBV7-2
CASSFGGLSYNEQFF
TGTGCCAGCAGCTTTGGGGGCCTCTCCTACAATGAGCAGTTCTTC
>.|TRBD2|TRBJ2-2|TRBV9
CASSVGLSGGATGELFF
TGTGCCAGCAGCGTCGGACTAAGCGGGGGGGCCACCGGGGAGCTGTTTTTT
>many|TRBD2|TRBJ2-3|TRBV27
CASRRLAGGSKYF
TGTGCCAGCAGGCGACTAGCGGGGGGGTCGAAGTATTTT
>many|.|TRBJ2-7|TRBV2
CASTRSDGYEQYF
TGTGCCAGCACCAGATCGGACGGCTACGAGCAGTACTTC
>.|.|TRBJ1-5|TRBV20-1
CSARDLFRAGSNQPQHF
TGCAGTGCTAGAGATCTTTTTAGGGCAGGGAGCAATCAGCCCCAGCATTTT
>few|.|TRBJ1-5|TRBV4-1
CASSQGVVLYQPQHF
TGCGCCAGCAGCCAAGGAGTCGTGCTTTATCAGCCCCAGCATTTT
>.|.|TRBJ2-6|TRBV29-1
CSGLSSGANVLTF
TGCAGCGGACTCTCGTCTGGGGCCAACGTCCTGACTTTC
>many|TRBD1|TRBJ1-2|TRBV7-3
CASSSTGEVNYGYTF
TGTGCCAGCAGCTCTACAGGGGAAGTAAACTATGGCTACACCTTC